This is a list of T cell receptor beta chains from one sample in a study of Tregs in tolerant kidney transplant recipients. Antigen specificity for these receptors is unknown. This table comes from immunoSEQ multiplex PCR, and its TCRdb copy is limited to in-frame clones, with some not included. The table shows around 30,000 clones, with over 75% occurring only once. The sample was Tregs from blood cultured with allogeneic cells. The receptor source for this set is a human donor in good health. CDR3s include the opening cysteine and the closing phenylalanine or tryptophan. D genes are given only for firm matches. A row's size may be missing; if present it is once, few, many or a size class.

D: .
V: TRBV9
size: .
J: TRBJ1-1
CDR3: CASSKPGGNTEAFF
DNA: TGTGCCAGCAGCAAGCCCGGAGGGAACACTGAAGCTTTCTTT

D: .
V: TRBV5-1
size: .
J: TRBJ1-6
CDR3: CASSLVGTGAGNSPLHF
DNA: TGCGCCAGCAGCCTGGTAGGGACGGGGGCCGGGAATTCACCCCTCCACTTT

D: .
V: TRBV10-1
size: .
J: TRBJ2-1
CDR3: CASSESRVRCYNEQFF
DNA: TGCGCCAGCAGTGAGAGCAGGGTACGTTGTTACAATGAGCAGTTCTTC

D: TRBD2
V: TRBV18
size: .
J: TRBJ2-3
CDR3: CASSAGLAATDTQYF
DNA: TGTGCCAGCTCAGCAGGACTAGCGGCTACAGATACGCAGTATTTT

D: TRBD2
V: TRBV27
size: .
J: TRBJ2-1
CDR3: CASSPSSGTYNEQFF
DNA: TGTGCCAGCAGTCCCTCTAGCGGAACTTACAATGAGCAGTTCTTC

D: TRBD2
V: TRBV7-9
size: once
J: TRBJ2-1
CDR3: CASSPRWLAGVGNEQFF
DNA: TGTGCCAGCAGCCCTCGGTGGCTAGCGGGAGTGGGTAATGAGCAGTTCTTC

D: TRBD1
V: TRBV5-1
size: .
J: TRBJ1-3
CDR3: CASSLEVGGRGNTIYF
DNA: TGCGCCAGCAGCTTGGAGGTAGGGGGCCGTGGAAACACCATATATTTT

D: .
V: TRBV4-1
size: .
J: TRBJ2-1
CDR3: CASSQVWPHPYNEQFF
DNA: TGCGCCAGCAGCCAAGTATGGCCGCACCCCTACAATGAGCAGTTCTTC

D: .
V: TRBV5-6
size: .
J: TRBJ2-2
CDR3: CASSLFGTANTGELFF
DNA: TGTGCCAGCAGCTTGTTCGGCACCGCGAACACCGGGGAGCTGTTTTTT

D: .
V: TRBV15
size: .
J: TRBJ1-2
CDR3: CATSRVQGVFHGYTF
DNA: TGTGCCACCAGCAGAGTACAGGGAGTATTCCATGGCTACACCTTC

D: .
V: TRBV6-5
size: .
J: TRBJ1-2
CDR3: CATWRGRYTF
DNA: TGTGCCACCTGGCGTGGGCGCTACACCTTC

D: .
V: TRBV19
size: .
J: TRBJ1-2
CDR3: CASSISGGDYGYTF
DNA: TGTGCCAGTAGTATCTCTGGGGGCGACTATGGCTACACCTTC

D: .
V: TRBV7-8
size: .
J: TRBJ1-5
CDR3: CASSFPDQPQHF
DNA: TGTGCCAGCAGCTTCCCCGATCAGCCCCAGCATTTT

D: .
V: TRBV19
size: once
J: TRBJ2-7
CDR3: CASRAGFRYEQYF
DNA: TGTGCCAGTAGGGCGGGATTCCGATACGAGCAGTACTTC

D: TRBD2
V: TRBV2
size: .
J: TRBJ2-3
CDR3: CASRLAGITDTQYF
DNA: TGTGCCAGTCGGCTAGCGGGGATCACAGATACGCAGTATTTT

D: .
V: TRBV2
size: once
J: TRBJ1-2
CDR3: CASTGGGEYGYTF
DNA: TGTGCCAGCACTGGGGGGGGAGAGTATGGCTACACCTTC

D: .
V: TRBV19
size: .
J: TRBJ2-3
CDR3: CASSIGRSAFTDTQYF
DNA: TGTGCCAGTAGTATCGGCAGGAGTGCCTTCACAGATACGCAGTATTTT

D: TRBD2
V: TRBV29-1
size: few
J: TRBJ2-3
CDR3: CSCNSGGSTDTQYF
DNA: TGTAGTTGTAACTCGGGGGGAAGCACAGATACGCAGTATTTT

D: .
V: TRBV6-1
size: .
J: TRBJ1-1
CDR3: CASSEERLAAFF
DNA: TGTGCCAGCAGTGAAGAAAGGCTGGCAGCTTTCTTT

D: .
V: TRBV9
size: .
J: TRBJ1-1
CDR3: CASSAINRRRAFF
DNA: TGTGCCAGCAGCGCGATTAACAGGCGGAGGGCTTTCTTT